The clone carrying this T cell receptor beta chain has a handful of counts. Its target is unknown. One end of the junction is discordant with germline, which a read error may explain. Germline V CDR1 and CDR2: SSHAT, FNYEAQ (reference sequence). The CDR3 is 12 amino acids. In TCRdb, the reads were re-called with MiXCR into one record per CDR3 protein. The sample includes about 920,000 distinct CDR3 sequences, around a third of them seen just once. This sample was taken from a study of T cell repertoires in cytomegalovirus infection. The source was cultured CD8+ T cells from PBMCs, collected from culture after CMV antigen stimulation. V and J are TRBV7-7 and TRBJ1-2, with D unresolved. The clonotype originates from a human donor in good health (CMV status not recorded). Some clones in this sample may be carry-over from other donors' samples. The CDR3 DNA is TGTGCTAGCAGCTTAGGGCTCCGTGAAGACACCTTC. Its translation is CASSLGLREDTF.